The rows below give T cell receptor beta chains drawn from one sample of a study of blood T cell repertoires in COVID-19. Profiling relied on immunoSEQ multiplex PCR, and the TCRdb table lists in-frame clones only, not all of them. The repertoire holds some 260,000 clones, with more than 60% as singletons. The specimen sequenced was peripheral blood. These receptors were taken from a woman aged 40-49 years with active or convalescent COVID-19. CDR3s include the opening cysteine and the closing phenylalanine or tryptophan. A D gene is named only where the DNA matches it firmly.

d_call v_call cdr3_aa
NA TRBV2 CATRPGTNTGELFF
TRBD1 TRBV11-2 CASSSSGGVGETQYF
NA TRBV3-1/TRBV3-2 CASSPAAGPNYGYTF
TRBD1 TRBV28 CASRTGTGNSGANVLTF
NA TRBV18 CASSPAEIAQPQHF
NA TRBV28 CASSTTTQGPGLLF
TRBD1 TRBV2 CASSDPTGADEKLFF
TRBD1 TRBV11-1 CASSSETGLVDGYTF
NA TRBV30 CAWSRVLNLQYF
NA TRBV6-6 CASSYSGGEAGYTF